The clone carrying this T cell receptor beta chain was seen only a few times. The CDR3 has 18 amino acids. The trim removed 1 base at V and 0 bases at J, leaving 8 bases unmatched. Germline V lookup: CDR1 SSHAT, CDR2 FNYEAQ (reference sequence). TCRdb called the 5' RACE reads again in MiXCR, with one record for every CDR3 protein. The data hold 450,000 to 550,000 distinct CDR3 sequences, with around a fifth observed a single time. The data originate from a study of T cells after yellow fever vaccination. Sequenced here: PBMCs, sampled about 21 days after the first yellow fever vaccination. This clonotype originated in a man between 18 and 35 years old who received the YFV17D yellow fever vaccine. The chain employs TRBV7-7 and TRBJ2-1, with TRBD1 matching 8 bases. The CDR3 spells CASSLVATGAGSYNEQFF. The DNA of the CDR3 is TGTGCCAGCAGCTTAGTGGCGACAGGGGCCGGCTCCTACAATGAGCAGTTCTTC.